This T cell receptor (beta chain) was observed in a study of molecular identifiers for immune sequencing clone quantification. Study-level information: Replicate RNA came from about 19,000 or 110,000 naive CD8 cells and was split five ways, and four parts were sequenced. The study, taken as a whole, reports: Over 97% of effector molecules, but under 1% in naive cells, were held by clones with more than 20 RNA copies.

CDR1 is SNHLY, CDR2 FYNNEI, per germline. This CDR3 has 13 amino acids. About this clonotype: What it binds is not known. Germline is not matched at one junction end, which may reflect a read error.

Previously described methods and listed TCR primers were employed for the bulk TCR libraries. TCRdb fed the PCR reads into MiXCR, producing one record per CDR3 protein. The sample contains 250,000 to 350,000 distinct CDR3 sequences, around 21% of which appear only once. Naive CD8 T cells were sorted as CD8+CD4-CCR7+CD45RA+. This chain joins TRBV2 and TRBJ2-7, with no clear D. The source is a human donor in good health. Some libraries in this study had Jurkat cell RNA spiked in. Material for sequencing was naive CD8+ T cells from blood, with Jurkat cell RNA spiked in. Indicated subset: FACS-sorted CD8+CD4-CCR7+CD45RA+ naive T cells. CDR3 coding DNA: TGTGCCTGCAGTGAAGGGTTGCCCTACGAGCAGTACTTC. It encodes CACSEGLPYEQYF.